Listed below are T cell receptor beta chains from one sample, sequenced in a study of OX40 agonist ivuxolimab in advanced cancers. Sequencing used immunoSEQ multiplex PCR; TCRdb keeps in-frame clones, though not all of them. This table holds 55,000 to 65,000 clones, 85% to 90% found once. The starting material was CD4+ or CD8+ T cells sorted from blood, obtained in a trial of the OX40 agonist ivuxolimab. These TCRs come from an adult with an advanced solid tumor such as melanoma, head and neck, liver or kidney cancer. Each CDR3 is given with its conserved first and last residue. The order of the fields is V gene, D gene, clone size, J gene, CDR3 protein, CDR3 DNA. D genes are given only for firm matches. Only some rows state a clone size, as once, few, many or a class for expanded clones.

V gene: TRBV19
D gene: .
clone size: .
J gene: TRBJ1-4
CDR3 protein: CASSIRGSGNEKLFF
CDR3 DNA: TGTGCCAGTAGTATCCGGGGAAGCGGAAATGAAAAACTGTTTTTT

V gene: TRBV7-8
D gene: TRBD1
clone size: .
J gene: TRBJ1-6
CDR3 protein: CASSRQGRNSPLHF
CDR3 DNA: TGTGCCAGCAGCAGACAGGGTCGGAATTCACCCCTCCACTTT

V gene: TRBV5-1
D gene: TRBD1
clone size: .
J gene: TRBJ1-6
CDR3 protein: CASTDRVNSPLHF
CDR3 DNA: TGCGCCAGCACCGACAGGGTTAATTCACCCCTCCACTTT

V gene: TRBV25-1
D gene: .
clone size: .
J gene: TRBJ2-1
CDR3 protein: CASSDPIRAGYNEQFF
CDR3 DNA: TGTGCCAGCAGTGATCCAATCCGGGCCGGATACAATGAGCAGTTCTTC

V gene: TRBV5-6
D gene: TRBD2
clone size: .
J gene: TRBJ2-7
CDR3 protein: CASRRLAGGRYEQYF
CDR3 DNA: TGTGCCAGCAGAAGACTAGCGGGGGGACGATACGAGCAGTACTTC

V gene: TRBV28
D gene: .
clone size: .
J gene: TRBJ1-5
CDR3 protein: CASSLMDQPQHF
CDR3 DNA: TGTGCCAGCAGTTTAATGGATCAGCCCCAGCATTTT

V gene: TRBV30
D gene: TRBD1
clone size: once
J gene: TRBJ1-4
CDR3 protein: CACRTGGFANEKLFF
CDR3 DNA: TGTGCCTGCCGGACAGGGGGGTTCGCTAATGAAAAACTGTTTTTT

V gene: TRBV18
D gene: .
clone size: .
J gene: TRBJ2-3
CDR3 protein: CASSPLETIHASQYF
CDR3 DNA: TGTGCCAGCTCACCACTCGAGACTATTCACGCCTCGCAGTATTTT

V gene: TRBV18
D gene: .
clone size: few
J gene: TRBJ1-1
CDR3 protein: CASSRGNTEAFF
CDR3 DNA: TGTGCCAGCTCACGGGGGAACACTGAAGCTTTCTTT

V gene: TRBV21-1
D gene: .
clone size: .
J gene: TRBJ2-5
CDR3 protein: CASSKEERQGDGETQYF
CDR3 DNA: TGTGCCAGCAGCAAAGAGGAGAGACAGGGGGACGGGGAGACCCAGTACTTC

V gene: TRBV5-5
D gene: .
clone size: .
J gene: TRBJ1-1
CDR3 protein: CASSLGGAIYTEAFF
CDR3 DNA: TGTGCCAGCAGCTTGGGAGGGGCGATATACACTGAAGCTTTCTTT

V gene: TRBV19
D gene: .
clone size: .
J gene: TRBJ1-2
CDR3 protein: CASSMTRRGYTF
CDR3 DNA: TGTGCCAGTAGTATGACGCGCCGGGGCTACACCTTC

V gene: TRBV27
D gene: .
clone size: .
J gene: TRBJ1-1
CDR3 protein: CASWRQLNTEAFF
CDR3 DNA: TGTGCCAGCTGGAGACAGCTGAACACTGAAGCTTTCTTT

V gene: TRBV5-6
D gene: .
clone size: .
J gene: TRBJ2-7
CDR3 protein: CASSFPFGRVNEQYF
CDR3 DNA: TGTGCCAGCAGCTTCCCTTTCGGCAGGGTAAACGAGCAGTACTTC

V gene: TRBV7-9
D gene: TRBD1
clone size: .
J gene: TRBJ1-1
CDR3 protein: CASSRGTGAGAFF
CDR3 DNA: TGTGCCAGCAGCCGAGGGACAGGGGCTGGGGCTTTCTTT

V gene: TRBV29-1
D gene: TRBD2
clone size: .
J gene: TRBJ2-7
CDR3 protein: CSVAAGGYYEQYF
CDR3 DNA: TGCAGCGTTGCGGCGGGGGGATACTACGAGCAGTACTTC

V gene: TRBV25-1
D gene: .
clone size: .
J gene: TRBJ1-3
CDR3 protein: CASRKDSSGNTIYF
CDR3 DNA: TGTGCCAGCAGGAAGGACAGCTCTGGAAACACCATATATTTT

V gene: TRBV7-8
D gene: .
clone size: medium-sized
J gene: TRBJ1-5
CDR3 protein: CASSLEGISNQPQHF
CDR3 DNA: TGTGCCAGCAGCTTAGAAGGGATTAGCAATCAGCCCCAGCATTTT

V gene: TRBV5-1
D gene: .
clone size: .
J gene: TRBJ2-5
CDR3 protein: CASSFSVSQETQYF
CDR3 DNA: TGCGCCAGCAGCTTCTCTGTGAGCCAAGAGACCCAGTACTTC

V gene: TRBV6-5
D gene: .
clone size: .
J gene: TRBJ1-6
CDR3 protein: CASSSLRTDLRSPLHF
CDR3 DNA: TGTGCCAGCAGTTCCCTTCGGACAGACCTTAGGTCACCCCTCCACTTT

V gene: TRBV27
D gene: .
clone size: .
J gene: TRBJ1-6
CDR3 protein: CASSLGRGVHSPLHF
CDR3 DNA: TGTGCCAGCAGTTTGGGCAGGGGCGTACATTCACCCCTCCACTTT

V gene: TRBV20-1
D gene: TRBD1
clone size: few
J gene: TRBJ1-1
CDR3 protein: CSARGGRGAFF
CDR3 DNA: TGCAGTGCAAGAGGGGGCCGGGGGGCTTTCTTT

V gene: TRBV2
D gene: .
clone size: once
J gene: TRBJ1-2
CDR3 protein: CASSEARPPYGYTF
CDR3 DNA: TGTGCCAGCAGTGAAGCCAGGCCCCCCTATGGCTACACCTTC

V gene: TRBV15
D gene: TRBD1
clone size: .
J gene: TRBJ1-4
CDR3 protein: CATSRDRAGQSVKEKLFF
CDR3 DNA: TGTGCCACCAGCAGAGATAGAGCGGGACAGTCGGTTAAGGAAAAACTGTTTTTT

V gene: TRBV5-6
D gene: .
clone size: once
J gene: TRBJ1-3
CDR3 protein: CASSFLGPGNTIYF
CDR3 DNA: TGTGCCAGCAGCTTCCTGGGGCCTGGAAACACCATATATTTT

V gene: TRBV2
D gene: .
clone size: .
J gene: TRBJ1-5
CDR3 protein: CASSVFRQAFDPQHF
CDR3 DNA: TGTGCCAGCAGTGTGTTTCGGCAGGCCTTTGATCCCCAGCATTTT

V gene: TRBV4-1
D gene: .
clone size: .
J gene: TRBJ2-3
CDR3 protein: CASSQDPSRGTDTQYF
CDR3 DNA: TGCGCCAGCAGCCAAGACCCCAGCCGAGGCACAGATACGCAGTATTTT

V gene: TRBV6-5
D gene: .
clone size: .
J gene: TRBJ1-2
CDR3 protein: CASSRDSQGSGYTF
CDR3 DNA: TGTGCCAGCAGTCGCGATTCCCAGGGGTCTGGCTACACCTTC

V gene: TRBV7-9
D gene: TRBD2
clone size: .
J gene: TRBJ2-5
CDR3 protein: CASSLLAGGQETQYF
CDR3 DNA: TGTGCCAGCAGCTTACTAGCGGGGGGCCAAGAGACCCAGTACTTC

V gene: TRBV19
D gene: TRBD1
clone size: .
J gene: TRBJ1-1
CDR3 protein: CASSIMRPGQATNTEAFF
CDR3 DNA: TGTGCCAGTAGTATCATGAGACCGGGACAGGCTACGAACACTGAAGCTTTCTTT

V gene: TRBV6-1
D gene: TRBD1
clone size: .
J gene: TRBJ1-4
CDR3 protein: CASSEKQGAREKLFF
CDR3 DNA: TGTGCCAGCAGTGAAAAACAGGGGGCTCGGGAAAAACTGTTTTTT